A selection of T cell receptor beta chains follows, all from one sample in a study of graft-versus-host responses after intestinal transplantation. The table came from immunoSEQ multiplex PCR; TCRdb's copy has only in-frame clones and leaves some out. The sample includes 8,500 to 10,000 clones, about 86% of them seen just once. The specimen comprised ileum tissue, sampled approximately 700 days after intestinal transplantation. Receptors originate from a human patient who received an intestinal transplant, so some T cells may come from the graft donor. Each CDR3 is given with its conserved first and last residue. A D gene is named only where the DNA matches it firmly. Not all rows give a size; the values are once, few, many and, for expanded clones, a class.

TRBJ1-1	NA	NA	TRBV5-1	CASSPQGSNTEAFF	TGCGCCAGCAGCCCCCAGGGGTCGAACACTGAAGCTTTCTTT
TRBJ1-3	NA	NA	TRBV7-9	CASRPPPLGGPNTIYF	TGTGCCAGCAGACCCCCCCCTTTGGGGGGCCCAAACACCATATATTTT
TRBJ2-5	TRBD2	once	TRBV5-1	CASSPGTSVETQYF	TGCGCCAGCAGCCCCGGGACTAGCGTGGAGACCCAGTACTTC
TRBJ2-1	NA	NA	TRBV15	CATSRDLGGYNEQFF	TGTGCCACCAGCAGAGATCTTGGGGGGTACAATGAGCAGTTCTTC
TRBJ2-1	TRBD2	NA	TRBV28	CASSPVGAGGFNEQFF	TGTGCCAGCAGCCCCGTAGGGGCGGGAGGGTTCAATGAGCAGTTCTTC
TRBJ2-7	TRBD2	NA	TRBV6-1	CASSELAAYEQYF	TGTGCCAGCAGTGAACTAGCGGCCTACGAGCAGTACTTC
TRBJ2-1	TRBD1	NA	TRBV7-6	CASSRQGPYNEQFF	TGTGCCAGCAGCCGACAGGGTCCCTACAATGAGCAGTTCTTC
TRBJ2-2	NA	NA	TRBV6-6	CASSPTDTGELFF	TGTGCCAGCAGCCCGACAGACACCGGGGAGCTGTTTTTT
TRBJ2-3	NA	NA	TRBV7-9	CASSLPKRALGISTDTQYF	TGTGCCAGCAGCTTACCAAAAAGAGCTCTGGGGATCAGCACAGATACGCAGTATTTT
TRBJ1-6	NA	NA	TRBV10-2	CASSERAALSYNSPLHF	TGCGCCAGCAGTGAGAGGGCAGCCCTCTCCTATAATTCACCCCTCCACTTT
TRBJ2-1	NA	NA	TRBV14	CASSDQPWRRGNEQFF	TGTGCCAGCAGCGATCAGCCGTGGCGTCGGGGCAATGAGCAGTTCTTC
TRBJ2-7	TRBD1	NA	TRBV10-2	CASAGTGGSYEQYF	TGCGCCAGCGCCGGGACAGGAGGATCCTACGAGCAGTACTTC
TRBJ2-1	NA	NA	TRBV7-6	CASSPQYNEQFF	TGTGCCAGCAGCCCACAGTACAATGAGCAGTTCTTC
TRBJ2-5	NA	NA	TRBV15	CATSRHAVNF	TGTGCCACCAGCAGACATGCGGTTAACTTC
TRBJ2-5	TRBD1	NA	TRBV7-9	CASSPGTGAETQYF	TGTGCCAGCAGCCCCGGGACAGGCGCAGAGACCCAGTACTTC
TRBJ1-3	NA	NA	TRBV7-2	CASSLAEGYSGNTIYF	TGTGCCAGCAGCTTAGCGGAGGGGTACTCTGGAAACACCATATATTTT
TRBJ2-2	TRBD2	NA	TRBV7-9	CASSSGGGSGYTGELFF	TGTGCCAGCAGCTCCGGGGGGGGATCGGGGTACACCGGGGAGCTGTTTTTT
TRBJ2-1	NA	NA	TRBV28	CASSPGGVSTQFF	TGTGCCAGCAGCCCCGGTGGAGTTTCTACCCAGTTCTTC
TRBJ1-2	NA	once	TRBV5-3	CARRIGRLGDGYTF	TGTGCCAGAAGAATCGGGCGCCTCGGGGATGGCTACACCTTC
TRBJ1-6	TRBD1	NA	TRBV28	CASSLDRGYSPLHF	TGTGCCAGCAGTTTGGACAGGGGTTATTCACCCCTCCACTTT
TRBJ1-2	NA	NA	TRBV5-5	CASSSNIDYGYTF	TGTGCCAGCAGCTCCAACATTGACTATGGCTACACCTTC
TRBJ2-1	TRBD1	NA	TRBV14	CASTPPGTGPYNEQFF	TGTGCCAGCACTCCCCCCGGGACAGGGCCCTACAATGAGCAGTTCTTC
TRBJ1-4	NA	NA	TRBV13	CASSLSRENEKLFF	TGTGCCAGCAGCTTATCTCGCGAGAATGAAAAACTGTTTTTT
TRBJ1-2	NA	NA	TRBV2	CASSDRANDGYTF	TGTGCCAGCAGTGACAGGGCAAATGATGGCTACACCTTC
TRBJ2-7	TRBD1	NA	TRBV5-4	CASSSSGTGAYEQYF	TGTGCCAGCAGCTCCTCCGGGACAGGGGCCTACGAGCAGTACTTC
TRBJ1-5	NA	NA	TRBV28	CASSQTNSPQHF	TGTGCCAGCAGTCAAACAAATTCGCCCCAGCATTTT
TRBJ2-7	TRBD1	NA	TRBV12-5	CASGLVRLVVWGQIYYRILNEQYF	TGTGCTAGTGGTTTGGTACGGTTAGTAGTGTGGGGACAGATCTATTATAGGATTTTAAACGAGCAGTACTTC
TRBJ1-5	NA	NA	TRBV4-3	CASSDWPGIKHQPQHF	TGCGCCAGCAGCGACTGGCCGGGAATTAAGCATCAGCCCCAGCATTTT
TRBJ2-1	NA	NA	TRBV6-6	CASSYSADYNEQFF	TGTGCCAGCAGTTACTCAGCAGACTACAATGAGCAGTTCTTC
TRBJ1-5	NA	NA	TRBV28	CASSTSGANQPQHF	TGTGCCAGCAGTACTTCAGGGGCAAATCAGCCCCAGCATTTT
TRBJ1-2	NA	NA	TRBV9	CASRGPAGDYGYTF	TGTGCCAGCAGGGGTCCAGCGGGGGACTATGGCTACACCTTC
TRBJ1-2	TRBD1	few	TRBV18	CASSLDRGKDGYTF	TGTGCCAGCTCATTGGACAGGGGAAAGGATGGCTACACCTTC
TRBJ2-1	NA	NA	TRBV6-6	CASSYARGRSYNEQFF	TGTGCCAGCAGTTACGCCAGGGGCAGGTCCTACAATGAGCAGTTCTTC
TRBJ1-6	NA	few	TRBV21-1	CASSPRDDREALWGSYNSPLHF	TGTGCCAGCAGCCCAAGGGACGACAGGGAGGCATTGTGGGGCTCCTATAATTCACCCCTCCACTTT
TRBJ1-1	NA	NA	TRBV10-1	CASSSRQQNTEAFF	TGCGCCAGCAGTTCCAGACAGCAGAACACTGAAGCTTTCTTT
TRBJ1-1	NA	NA	TRBV14	CASSQARGRGTEAFF	TGTGCCAGCAGCCAAGCCCGGGGTAGGGGCACTGAAGCTTTCTTT
TRBJ2-1	TRBD1	NA	TRBV7-3	CASSLRDRGDNEQFF	TGTGCCAGCAGCTTAAGGGACAGGGGGGACAATGAGCAGTTCTTC
TRBJ1-3	NA	NA	TRBV11-3	CASSPYSGNTIYF	TGTGCCAGCAGCCCGTACTCTGGAAACACCATATATTTT
TRBJ2-3	TRBD2	NA	TRBV5-1	CASSFGAARGLAGVRTDTQYF	TGCGCCAGCAGCTTTGGTGCGGCCCGGGGACTAGCGGGAGTACGCACAGATACGCAGTATTTC
TRBJ1-6	TRBD1	NA	TRBV19	CASSIGQGSGPPLHF	TGTGCCAGTAGTATAGGACAGGGGTCAGGGCCACCCCTCCACTTT
TRBJ2-1	NA	NA	TRBV6-6	CASSLAGRGNEQFF	TGTGCCAGCTCCTTGGCGGGACGGGGCAATGAGCAGTTCTTC
TRBJ2-4	NA	NA	TRBV6-4	CASIRGGRAKNIQYF	TGTGCCAGCATAAGGGGAGGTCGGGCCAAAAACATTCAGTACTTC
TRBJ1-2	NA	NA	TRBV5-4	CASSFGEVGYGYTF	TGTGCCAGCAGCTTCGGGGAGGTCGGGTATGGCTACACCTTC
TRBJ2-5	NA	NA	TRBV28	CASSQHETQYF	TGTGCCAGCAGTCAACACGAGACCCAGTACTTC
TRBJ1-4	TRBD1	NA	TRBV7-9	CASSSPGGSEKLFF	TGTGCCAGCAGCTCCCCAGGGGGAAGTGAAAAACTGTTTTTT
TRBJ2-5	NA	NA	TRBV11-2	CASSLEGRQYF	TGTGCCAGCAGCTTAGAAGGGAGGCAGTACTTC
TRBJ1-1	NA	NA	TRBV7-9	CASSLGMNTEAFF	TGTGCCAGCAGCTTAGGGATGAACACTGAAGCTTTCTTT
TRBJ1-5	NA	NA	TRBV28	CASGRGHQPQHF	TGTGCCAGCGGCCGTGGGCATCAGCCCCAGCATTTT
TRBJ1-5	NA	NA	TRBV19	CASSITNQPQHF	TGTGCCAGTAGTATAACAAATCAGCCCCAGCATTTT
TRBJ2-3	NA	once	TRBV11-3	CASSPRQTDTQYF	TGTGCCAGCAGCCCAAGACAGACAGATACGCAGTATTTT
TRBJ2-1	TRBD2	NA	TRBV9	CASSVAFGTSESEQFF	TGTGCCAGCAGCGTAGCCTTTGGGACTAGTGAGTCTGAGCAGTTCTTC
TRBJ2-5	TRBD2	once	TRBV15	CATSMGLGGTQYF	TGTGCCACCAGCATGGGACTAGGCGGGACCCAGTACTTC
TRBJ2-5	TRBD1	NA	TRBV11-2	CASSFRDRGGETQYF	TGTGCCAGCAGCTTCCGGGACAGGGGTGGAGAGACCCAGTACTTC
TRBJ2-1	NA	NA	TRBV9	CASSLETGVYNEQFF	TGTGCCAGCAGCTTAGAAACAGGAGTCTACAATGAGCAGTTCTTC
TRBJ2-7	NA	NA	TRBV11-3	CASSPSGNSYEQYF	TGTGCCAGCAGCCCCTCAGGGAATTCCTACGAGCAGTACTTC
TRBJ2-1	NA	NA	TRBV5-1	CASSLAGLYGSEQFF	TGCGCCAGCAGCTTGGCCGGCCTCTACGGATCTGAGCAGTTCTTC
TRBJ1-2	NA	NA	TRBV5-1	CASSSVGGALDGYTF	TGCGCCAGCAGCTCGGTAGGGGGGGCGCTGGATGGCTACACCTTC
TRBJ2-4	NA	NA	TRBV11-3	CASSFPRGTKNIQYF	TGTGCCAGCAGCTTCCCCAGGGGAACCAAAAACATTCAGTACTTC
TRBJ1-4	NA	NA	TRBV29-1	CSVDGQANEKLFF	TGCAGCGTTGATGGGCAGGCTAATGAAAAACTGTTTTTT